The source of this T cell receptor (beta chain) is a study of T cell changes during pregnancy in multiple sclerosis. Libraries were prepared by immunoSEQ multiplex PCR; TCRdb keeps only in-frame clonotypes and omits some of them. The profile shows 40,000 to 60,000 clones, around 94% of them singletons. From germline, CDR1 is LNHDA and CDR2 SQIVND (reference sequence). Trimming left V 2 bases short and J 4 bases short, with 11 bases between. The CDR3 has 14 amino acids. The chain is built from TRBV19 and TRBJ2-5; D may be TRBD1 (6 bases). The sample was CD4+ T cells from peripheral blood mononuclear cells, taken in the third trimester of pregnancy. This clonotype was sampled from a female donor with multiple sclerosis, enrolled in a pregnancy study. This chain's CDR3 is CASSIRQGPETQYF. The CDR3 DNA sequence: TGTGCCAGTAGTATAAGGCAGGGGCCAGAGACCCAGTACTTC.